The present entry profiles one T cell receptor (beta chain) with its context. The CDR3 runs 15 residues. Germline V gene sequence: CDR1 SGHRS, CDR2 YFSETQ. The V gene end was trimmed by 0 bases and the J gene end by 3 bases; junction bases not matched to a gene: 2. This sample is drawn from a study of cytomegalovirus exposure and HLA in healthy donors. The PCR ran on 60 Vbeta and 13 Jbeta primers. Sequencing was performed with immunoSEQ multiplex PCR; in TCRdb, only in-frame clones are kept and a portion is missing. In the table there are 240,000 or so clones, 82% of which are singletons. The TCR originated in a middle-aged woman in good health and CMV-seropositive. Sequenced material: PBMCs. The chain couples TRBV5-1 to TRBJ2-1; 8 nucleotides align to TRBD2. Written as DNA, the CDR3 is TGCGCCAGCAGCTTGGATGCGGGGGGCTACAATGAGCAGTTCTTC. Translated, it gives CASSLDAGGYNEQFF.